Each of the 30 T cell receptor beta chains below was sequenced from the same sample in a study of patients and donors after allogeneic stem cell transplantation. MiXCR, applied by TCRdb to the RT-PCR reads, yields one record per CDR3 protein. The table lists around 160,000 distinct CDR3 sequences, about 32% of them singletons. Material: blood, either unsorted or a sorted T cell fraction (not recorded which). The receptors come from a human donor who was either an allogeneic HSCT recipient or a stem cell or donor lymphocyte infusion donor (not recorded which). It is not recorded whose cells these are; they may come from a transplant donor.

The chain employs TRBV7-2 and TRBJ2-5; D might be TRBD1 or TRBD2, each matching 5 bases. The V gene's germline CDR1 is SGHTA and CDR2 FQGNSA. V was cut by 8 bases and J by 0 bases, with 13 bases left in between. This CDR3 comprises 14 residues. In nucleotides, the CDR3 is TGTGCCAGCCGGGACCTCTTGTACCAAGAGACCCAGTACTTC. It codes for CASRDLLYQETQYF.

This clonotype showed up just once. This chain uses TRBV6-5 with TRBJ2-3, with D hard to call. The V end was cut by 6 bases, the J end by 6 bases, with 22 bases between. There are 16 residues in the CDR3. CDR1 MNHEY and CDR2 SVGAGI come from the germline V gene. The CDR3 here is CASSPLRAGRADTQYF. CDR3 coding DNA: TGTGCCAGCAGCCCCCTCCGAGCCGGTCGTGCTGATACGCAGTATTTT.

J is TRBJ2-3 and V is TRBV6-5, with 9 bases fitting TRBD1. The CDR3 covers 16 residues. The junction had 9 bases not matched to a gene; V was cut back by 0 bases and J by 8 bases. CDR1 and CDR2 (germline): MNHEY, SVGAGI. DNA for the CDR3: TGTGCCAGCAGTTACTCAAGACGGGACAGGGCGGCTACGCAGTATTTT. Encoded protein: CASSYSRRDRAATQYF.

This clonotype was observed at least ten times. V gene TRBV7-2 combines with J gene TRBJ2-5; TRBD2 matches at 7 bases. Per the germline V gene, CDR1 is SGHTA and CDR2 is FQGNSA. The CDR3 loop spans 14 amino acids. Trimming removed 7 bases from V and 2 bases from J; junction bases left unmatched: 7. CDR3 coding DNA: TGTGCCAGCAACCCCGGGGGGTTGCAAGAGACCCAGTACTTC. Translated: CASNPGGLQETQYF.

This clonotype was picked up a small number of times. V is TRBV7-9 and J is TRBJ1-4, with D maybe TRBD1 (5 bases). The V gene lost 6 bases and the J gene lost 7 bases, with 21 bases spanning the gap. The germline V gene encodes CDR1 SEHNR and CDR2 FQNEAQ (reference sequence). The CDR3 is made up of 16 amino acids. In DNA form, the CDR3 reads TGTGCCAGCAGACCTAAAACCGGGACCTTTGGTGAAAAACTGTTTTTT. This encodes CASRPKTGTFGEKLFF.

This clonotype has at least ten counts. The chain joins TRBV28 to TRBJ1-2; D remains ambiguous. Trimming cost V 5 bases and J 1 base, with 8 bases left between them. The germline V gene has CDR1 MDHEN and CDR2 SYDVKM. This CDR3 region has 13 residues. The CDR3 reads CASSRYSNYGYTF. The CDR3 DNA reads TGTGCCAGCAGTAGGTACAGTAACTATGGCTACACCTTC.

The sample holds a few counts of this clonotype. The V call is TRBV30, the J call TRBJ1-6; D is uncertain. Germline V CDR1 and CDR2: GTSNPN, SVGIG (reference sequence). This CDR3 region has 13 residues. Trimming cost V 0 bases and J 10 bases, with 10 bases left between them. In nucleotides, the CDR3 is TGTGCCTGGAGTGTAGTGGGGTACTCACCCCTCCACTTT. Protein sequence: CAWSVVGYSPLHF.

This clonotype has a handful of counts. J is TRBJ2-1 and V is TRBV25-1; no clear D gene. The CDR3 is 12 residues long. V gave up 4 bases and J gave up 12 bases, with 13 bases separating them. CDR1 and CDR2 from the germline V gene are MGHDK and SYGVNS. Here the CDR3 reads CASSATWYGQFF. CDR3 bases: TGTGCCAGCAGTGCGACCTGGTATGGGCAGTTCTTC. Supplemented by reference TRBV25-1 and TRBJ2-1, the full variable domain reads EADIYQTPRYLVIGTGKKITLECSQTMGHDKMYWYQQDPGMELHLIHYSYGVNSTEKGDLSSESTVSRIRTEHFPLTLESARPSHTSQYLCASSATWYGQFFGPGTRLTVL.

This clonotype was counted a few times. V and J are TRBV21-1 and TRBJ2-3; TRBD1 is the table's D call, not checked against the DNA. TRBV21-1 is given as a pseudogene. The CDR3 is made up of 16 amino acids. CDR3 loop: CASSKEQGAGTDTQYF. Here the CDR3 DNA reads TGTGCCAGCAGCAAAGAACAGGGGGCAGGCACAGATACGCAGTATTTT.

V and J are TRBV6-6 and TRBJ1-4; D gene uncertain. Germline lookup yields CDR1 MNHNY and CDR2 SVGAGI (reference sequence). CDR3 size: 15 residues. Trimming removed 6 bases from V and 4 bases from J, with 15 bases in between. CDR3 region: CASRPSLAINEKLFF. The CDR3 DNA follows: TGTGCCAGCAGACCCTCACTTGCAATTAATGAAAAACTGTTTTTT.

The chain has TRBV14 and TRBJ1-1, with D maybe TRBD1 (6 bases). Germline V CDR1 and CDR2: SGHDN, FVKESK. V was clipped by 1 base and J by 10 bases, with 10 bases between them. The CDR3 extends over 12 amino acids. For the CDR3, the DNA is TGTGCCAGCAGCCAAGTAGGACAGAGAGCTTTCTTT. It translates to CASSQVGQRAFF.

The chain recombines TRBV6-5 with TRBJ2-1; D is perhaps TRBD2 (5 bases). This CDR3 is built from 14 residues. The V gene's germline CDR1 is MNHEY and CDR2 SVGAGI. Trimming stripped 2 bases from V and 0 bases from J, with 5 bases between. The CDR3: CASSYEGSYNEQFF. The CDR3 coding sequence is TGTGCCAGCAGTTACGAGGGCTCCTACAATGAGCAGTTCTTC.

The chain uses TRBV20-1 and TRBJ2-1; D is perhaps TRBD1 or TRBD2 (5 bases each). V lost 1 base and J lost 2, with 15 bases in between. There are 16 residues in the CDR3. CDR1 is DFQATT and CDR2 is SNEGSKA in the germline V gene (reference sequence). The CDR3 protein is CSARGGVRRPYNEQFF. The CDR3 coding sequence is TGCAGTGCTAGAGGGGGCGTACGGAGGCCCTACAATGAGCAGTTCTTC.

This clonotype was counted between two and nine times. The CDR3, as DNA: TGTGCCAGCAGTCACCGGGACACGATCACTGAAGCTTTCTTT. It encodes CASSHRDTITEAFF. V is TRBV27 and J is TRBJ1-1; tentatively, D is TRBD1 (6 bases). The CDR3 runs 14 residues. Germline assignment: CDR1 MNHEY and CDR2 SMNVEV (reference sequence). V was cut by 5 bases and J by 4 bases, with 14 bases left in between.

J is TRBJ2-3 and V is TRBV29-1; 13 positions match TRBD2. The CDR3 loop spans 14 amino acids. V lost 7 bases, J lost 6 bases, and 7 bases stayed unmatched. The germline V gene encodes CDR1 SQVTM and CDR2 ANQGSEA. The CDR3 sequence is CSASRTSGSDTQYF. The CDR3 DNA sequence: TGCAGCGCCTCACGGACTAGCGGGAGTGATACGCAGTATTTT.

This clonotype has more than one count but fewer than ten. V gene TRBV10-3 combines with J gene TRBJ2-5, with 11 bases matching TRBD2. Germline assignment: CDR1 ENHRY and CDR2 SYGVKD. This CDR3 region has 15 residues. V was pared by 0 bases and J by 5 bases, with 2 bases of the junction left unmatched. In DNA form, the CDR3 reads TGTGCCATCAGTGAGTCACTAGCGGGAGCGGAGACCCAGTACTTC. Translating it yields CAISESLAGAETQYF.

This rearrangement joins TRBV7-6 to TRBJ2-6; TRBD1 or TRBD2 may be the D gene (6 bases each). This CDR3 has 15 amino acids. Germline CDR1 reads SGHVS; CDR2 reads FNYEAQ. Trimming pared 2 bases from V and 5 bases from J, leaving 10 bases between. Here the CDR3 DNA reads TGTGCCAGCAGCTTAAAGGGGGGTAGGGCCAACGTCCTGACTTTC. This gives the protein CASSLKGGRANVLTF.

In its sample, this clonotype was seen once. V is TRBV27 and J is TRBJ2-1; no reliable D call. The CDR3 loop spans 16 amino acids. The ends were cut back, 0 bases at V and 4 bases at J, with 13 bases in the middle. Germline lookup yields CDR1 MNHEY and CDR2 SMNVEV (reference sequence). The CDR3 DNA follows: TGTGCCAGCAGTTTATCAAAGCTCACCTCGTACAATGAGCAGTTCTTC. This translates into CASSLSKLTSYNEQFF.

This rearrangement joins TRBV20-1 to TRBJ1-5, with a possible D match to TRBD1 (5 bases). V shed 2 bases and J shed 6 bases, with 26 bases lying between them. CDR3 length equals 18 residues. Germline CDR1 reads DFQATT; CDR2 reads SNEGSKA (reference sequence). The CDR3 protein is CSARRRGMVRGLSQPQHF. CDR3 nucleotides: TGCAGTGCTAGACGCCGGGGTATGGTTAGGGGATTAAGTCAGCCCCAGCATTTT.

This sequence joins TRBV7-9 and TRBJ1-2, with D possibly matching TRBD1 (6 bases). The germline gives CDR1 SEHNR, CDR2 FQNEAQ (reference sequence). The CDR3 has 19 amino acids. The V end was cut by 3 bases, the J end by 0 bases, with 23 bases between. As DNA, the CDR3 is TGTGCCAGCAGCTTCCCGACTCGACAGGCCCCGCTACCTAACTATGGCTACACCTTC. Protein product: CASSFPTRQAPLPNYGYTF.

The CDR3 DNA reads as TGCAGTGCTAGAGATCCGGGGACAGTCCCTATTCAGTACTTC. This translates into CSARDPGTVPIQYF. The chain joins TRBV20-1 to TRBJ2-4; 7 positions agree with TRBD1. The trim removed 0 bases at V and 10 bases at J, leaving 9 bases unmatched. CDR1 and CDR2 (germline): DFQATT, SNEGSKA (reference sequence). The CDR3 runs 14 residues.

V is TRBV29-1 and J is TRBJ2-7; D unresolved. CDR1 SQVTM and CDR2 ANQGSEA come from the germline V gene. This CDR3 spans 14 amino acids. Trimming cost V 1 base and J 1 base, with 11 bases left between them. The CDR3 DNA sequence: TGCAGCGTTGAAGGGTGGGCAGATTCCTACGAGCAGTACTTC. Residues: CSVEGWADSYEQYF.

The chain couples TRBV28 to TRBJ2-1; D possibly corresponds to TRBD2 (6 bases). Per germline, CDR1 MDHEN and CDR2 SYDVKM. Trimming removed 7 bases at V and 8 bases at J, with 18 bases between. The CDR3 spans 14 residues. The CDR3 DNA reads TGTGCCAGCATCCCCTGGGCCAGGAGGGATGAGCAGTTCTTC. It is translated as CASIPWARRDEQFF.

This clonotype has more than one count but fewer than ten. The CDR3 DNA reads as TGTGCCAGCAGCTCGACAGGGGGTGTTCGTCAGCCCCAGCATTTT. This sequence encodes CASSSTGGVRQPQHF. V gene TRBV7-9 combines with J gene TRBJ1-5; TRBD1 agrees at 9 bases. Germline V lookup: CDR1 SEHNR, CDR2 FQNEAQ (reference sequence). V shed 4 bases and J 6 bases; nucleotides not matched to a gene: 7. This CDR3 is 15 amino acids long.

This clonotype was detected only a few times. The rearrangement joins TRBV29-1 to TRBJ2-3; D is unresolved. In germline, CDR1 is SQVTM, CDR2 ANQGSEA. The CDR3 runs to 14 residues. Trimming took off 6 bases at V and 1 base at J, with 14 bases between the two ends. DNA of the CDR3: TGCAGCGTAGTGGTATTCTGGGGCACAGATACGCAGTATTTT. Amino acid sequence: CSVVVFWGTDTQYF.

This chain connects TRBV5-1 to TRBJ2-5; 9 bases fit TRBD1. The length of the CDR3 is 15 residues. CDR1 and CDR2 from the germline V gene are SGHRS and YFSETQ. Trimming at V came to 3 bases and at J to 2 bases, leaving 5 bases not matched to a gene. CDR3 region: CASSYRDREQETQYF. In DNA form, the CDR3 reads TGCGCCAGCAGCTATCGGGACAGGGAACAAGAGACCCAGTACTTC.

J is TRBJ1-1 and V is TRBV7-2; D not certain. Germline V gene lookup returns CDR1 SGHTA and CDR2 FQGNSA. The CDR3 totals 11 residues. V was clipped by 4 bases and J by 3 bases, with 3 bases between them. CDR3 nucleotides: TGTGCCAGCAGCTCAGACACTGAAGCTTTCTTT. Protein product: CASSSDTEAFF.

This sequence joins TRBV19 and TRBJ2-1; D gene unclear. With 7 bases removed from V and 5 bases from J, the gap between germline ends came to 9 bases. Germline CDR1 is LNHDA and CDR2 is SQIVND (reference sequence). The CDR3 has 12 residues. For the CDR3, the DNA is TGTGCCAGTACCCGAAGGGACAATGAGCAGTTCTTC. Residues: CASTRRDNEQFF.

The table lists this clonotype with a few counts. This chain links TRBV7-2 with TRBJ2-1, with 11 nucleotides matching TRBD2. CDR1 and CDR2 (germline): SGHTA, FQGNSA. The J segment lost 0 bases and the V segment lost 5 bases, leaving 9 bases of the junction unmatched. This CDR3 contains 18 residues. The CDR3 protein is CASSRRPGTSGSYNEQFF. CDR3 in DNA: TGTGCCAGCAGCAGACGACCCGGGACTAGCGGCTCCTACAATGAGCAGTTCTTC.

The rearrangement joins TRBV7-2 to TRBJ2-5, with D possibly matching TRBD1 (6 bases). Germline CDR1 and CDR2: SGHTA and FQGNSA. The V gene lost 4 bases and the J gene lost 2 bases, with 11 bases spanning the gap. The CDR3 extends over 14 amino acids. Here the CDR3 DNA reads TGTGCCAGCAGCTCAACAGGGTTACAAGAGACCCAGTACTTC. This sequence encodes CASSSTGLQETQYF.